This T cell receptor (beta chain) is drawn from a study of OX40 agonist ivuxolimab in advanced cancers. Study background: Eligibility admitted prior anti-PD-1, anti-PD-L1 or anti-CTLA-4 therapy; around 41% had some.

Concerning this clone: The antigen remains undetermined.

Autoimmune disease history or systemic immunosuppression barred patients. Findings and limits, study-wide: On average, CD8+ T cells showed a greater number of expanded clones than CD4+.

Profiled with immunoSEQ multiplex PCR; TCRdb holds only in-frame clones, not every one. The sample contains fewer than 90,000 clones, roughly 84% of which appear only once. The clonotype originates from an adult with an advanced solid tumor such as melanoma, head and neck, liver or kidney cancer. The source was CD4+ or CD8+ T cells sorted from blood, collected in a trial of the OX40 agonist ivuxolimab.

DNA of the CDR3: TGTGCCAGCAGATCGGACTATTTTAAAGAGACCCAGTACTTC. Translation gives CASRSDYFKETQYF. The genes are TRBV7-9 and TRBJ2-5; weak D call: TRBD2 (6 bases). Trimming stripped 6 bases from V and 3 bases from J, with 14 bases between. Germline CDR1 is SEHNR and CDR2 is FQNEAQ (reference sequence). The CDR3 runs to 14 residues.